What follows are 13 T cell receptor beta chains derived from one specimen sequenced in a study of tumor-infiltrating lymphocytes in primary liver carcinoma. With 500 to 650 ng total RNA as template and a constant-region primer, TCR beta cDNA was made. Three nested multiplex PCR rounds, a slightly modified ARM-PCR method, built the TCR beta libraries. It was with TRBV1-TRBV30 forward primers and a C-beta reverse primer that the first two PCR rounds were run, at about 9 cycles each. TCRdb used MiXCR to reprocess the multiplex PCR reads, holding one entry per CDR3 protein. The sample carries approximately 330,000 distinct CDR3 sequences, less than 75% recorded once. They got blood RNA out of unsorted whole blood and also pulled out germline DNA. The source material was peripheral blood. These receptors were obtained from a man aged 35 to 55 with primary liver carcinoma and hepatitis B virus infection.

Concerning this clonotype: It may be a read error: a sequence one base away is much more abundant. The CDR3 DNA follows: TGTGCCAGCAGTTACTCCCGGGACAAATACTACGAGCAGTACTTC. It specifies CASSYSRDKYYEQYF. The chain combines TRBV6-6 with TRBJ2-7, with D tentatively TRBD1 (6 bases). The CDR3 contains 15 residues. Trimming cost V 0 bases and J 3 bases, with 12 bases left between them. CDR1 is MNHNY and CDR2 is SVGAGI in the germline V gene (reference sequence).

This rearrangement joins TRBV7-9 to TRBJ1-2; D perhaps matches TRBD1 (5 bases). The CDR3 sequence is 17 residues long. V lost 4 bases and J 1 base, leaving 19 bases between the germline ends. Looked up from germline, CDR1 is SEHNR and CDR2 is FQNEAQ (reference sequence). The CDR3: CASSSNLRGSDNYGYTF. The CDR3 DNA follows: TGTGCCAGCAGCTCCAACTTGCGGGGCAGTGATAACTATGGCTACACCTTC.

Remarks on this clonotype: A read error may produce the germline difference seen at one junction end. This rearrangement joins TRBV5-1 to TRBJ1-1, with D unclear. The CDR3 spans 13 residues. From germline, CDR1 is SGHRS and CDR2 YFSETQ. CDR3 sequence reads: CASRWDSDTKAFF. Here the CDR3 DNA reads TGCGCCAGCAGGTGGGATTCTGACACTAAAGCTTTCTTT.

V gene TRBV21-1 combines with J gene TRBJ2-3. TRBV21-1 is a known pseudogene. The CDR3 runs 15 residues. The DNA for the CDR3 is TGTGCCAGCAGCAAAGGTCCACCAGACACAGATACGCAGTATTTT. Its translation: CASSKGPPDTDTQYF.

In its sample, this clonotype was seen a few times. This may be a read error, as it is one base from a much larger clone. Lacking the conserved final phenylalanine or tryptophan, this CDR3 likely reflects a read error. V is TRBV6-6 and J is TRBJ2-7; 8 nucleotides match TRBD2. From germline, CDR1 is MNHNY and CDR2 SVGAGI (reference sequence). V shed 0 bases, J shed 4 bases, and the junction held 5 bases outside the gene matches. The CDR3 consists of 15 residues. The CDR3 sequence: CASSYSREVRYEQYL. The CDR3 coding sequence is TGTGCCAGCAGTTACTCGCGGGAGGTGAGGTACGAGCAGTACCTC.

Turning to this clonotype: This sequence may be a read error, since a much larger clone differs from it by one base. The chain carries TRBV5-6 and TRBJ1-6; 7 nucleotides align to TRBD1. Per germline, CDR1 SGHDT and CDR2 YYEEEE. There are 14 residues in the CDR3. The CDR3 region is CPSRDRVSNSPLHF. CDR3 nucleotide sequence: TGTCCCAGCAGAGACAGGGTATCGAATTCACCCCTCCACTTT.

About this clonotype itself: The junction shows a germline mismatch at one end, possibly a read error. The chain is built from TRBV4-2 and TRBJ2-1, with a weak D call TRBD2 (6 bases). The CDR3 contains 11 residues. Germline CDR1 is LGHNA and CDR2 is YNFKEQ. CDR3 protein: CASRGYNKHFF. CDR3 sequence (DNA): TGTGCCAGTCGGGGGTACAATAAGCACTTCTTC.

The sample holds one count of this clonotype. A much more abundant neighbour one base away suggests this may be a read error. The CDR3 sequence: CASRFKGGAGNTIYF. CDR3 bases: TGTGCCAGCAGGTTTAAGGGGGGTGCGGGAAACACCATATATTTT. The chain recombines TRBV6-1 with TRBJ1-3; tentatively, D is TRBD1 (6 bases). CDR1 is MNHNS, CDR2 SASEGT, per germline. The CDR3 covers 15 residues. V lost 6 bases, J lost 4 bases, and 16 bases lay in between.

The chain joins TRBV6-5 to TRBJ2-7; perhaps TRBD2 as D (6 bases). This CDR3 contains 15 residues. V shed 5 bases and J shed 3 bases, with 17 bases lying between them. The germline CDR1 and CDR2 sequences are MNHEY and SVGAGI. The CDR3 reads CASSQQSGLVYEQYF. As DNA, the CDR3 is TGTGCCAGCAGTCAACAATCGGGACTTGTCTACGAGCAGTACTTC.

The chain is built from TRBV29-1 and TRBJ2-5, with D perhaps TRBD2 (6 bases). The CDR3 is 18 residues long. V shed 5 bases and J shed 4 bases, with 29 bases lying between them. Per germline, CDR1 SQVTM and CDR2 ANQGSEA. The CDR3 spells CSVWGETGILVVGETQYF. CDR3 bases: TGCAGCGTTTGGGGGGAGACGGGGATACTGGTAGTTGGAGAGACCCAGTACTTC. Supplemented by reference TRBV29-1 and TRBJ2-5, the full variable domain reads SAVISQKPSRDICQRGTSLTIQCQVDSQVTMMFWYRQQPGQSLTLIATANQGSEATYESGFVIDKFPISRPNLTFSTLTVSNMSPEDSSIYLCSVWGETGILVVGETQYFGPGTRLLVL.

This clonotype was seen many times. The J gene is TRBJ1-1, the V gene TRBV10-3, with D possibly being TRBD1 (5 bases). Trimming left V 10 bases short and J 5 bases short, with 17 bases between. The CDR3 loop spans 13 amino acids. The V gene's germline CDR1 is ENHRY and CDR2 SYGVKD. The CDR3 sequence is CATHGTSGTEAFF. The CDR3 DNA reads TGTGCCACTCATGGGACCTCGGGGACTGAAGCTTTCTTT.

About this clonotype: This clone may be a read error of a much larger clone one base away. The chain recombines TRBV6-5 with TRBJ2-1, with 7 bases aligning to TRBD1. Germline V lookup: CDR1 MNHEY, CDR2 SVGAGI. This CDR3 is built from 16 residues. The chain's CDR3 is CANSYLRGPYYNEQFF. In nucleotides, the CDR3 is TGTGCCAACAGTTACTTGAGGGGGCCCTACTACAATGAGCAGTTCTTC.

The sample holds a few counts of this clonotype. As DNA, the CDR3 is TGTGCCAGCAGCCTGGTGTTTGGGACTAGCGGGAGCAGGGAGACCCAGTACTTC. Protein product: CASSLVFGTSGSRETQYF. The chain recombines TRBV5-5 with TRBJ2-5; 14 nucleotides agree with TRBD2. The CDR3 is 18 amino acids. V was clipped by 4 bases and J by 5 bases; unmatched bases: 13. Germline V CDR1 and CDR2: SGHKS, YYEKEE (reference sequence).